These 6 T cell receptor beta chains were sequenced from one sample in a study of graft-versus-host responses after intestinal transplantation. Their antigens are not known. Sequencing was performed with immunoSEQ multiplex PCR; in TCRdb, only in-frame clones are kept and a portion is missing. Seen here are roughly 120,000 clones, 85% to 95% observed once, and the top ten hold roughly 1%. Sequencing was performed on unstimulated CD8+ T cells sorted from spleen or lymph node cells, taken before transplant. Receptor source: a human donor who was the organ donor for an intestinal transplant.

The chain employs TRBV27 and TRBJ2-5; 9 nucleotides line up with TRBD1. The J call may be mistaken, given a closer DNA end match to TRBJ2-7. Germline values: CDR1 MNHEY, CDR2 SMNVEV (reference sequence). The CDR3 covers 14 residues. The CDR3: CASSLLGQGYEQYF. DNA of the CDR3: TGTGCCAGCAGTTTATTAGGACAGGGGTACGAGCAGTACTTC.

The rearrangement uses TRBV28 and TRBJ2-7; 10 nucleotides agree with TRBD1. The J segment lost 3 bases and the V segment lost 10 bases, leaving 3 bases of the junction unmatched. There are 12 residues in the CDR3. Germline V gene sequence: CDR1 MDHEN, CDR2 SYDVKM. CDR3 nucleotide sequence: TGTGCCACTAGGACAGGGGGCTACGAGCAGTACTTC. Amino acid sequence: CATRTGGYEQYF.

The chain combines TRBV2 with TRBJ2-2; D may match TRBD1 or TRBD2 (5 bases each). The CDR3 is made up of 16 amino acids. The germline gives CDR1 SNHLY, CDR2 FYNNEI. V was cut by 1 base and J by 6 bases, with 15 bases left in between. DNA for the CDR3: TGTGCCAGCAGTGAAGGGGGCGGGTTTTTGCCCGGGGAGCTGTTTTTT. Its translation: CASSEGGGFLPGELFF.

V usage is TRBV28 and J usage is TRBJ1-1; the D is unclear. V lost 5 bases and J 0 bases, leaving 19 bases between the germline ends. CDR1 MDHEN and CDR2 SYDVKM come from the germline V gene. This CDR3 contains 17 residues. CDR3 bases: TGTGCCAGCAGTCTCCCCCCTTGGCGGACTATGAACACTGAAGCTTTCTTT. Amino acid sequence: CASSLPPWRTMNTEAFF.

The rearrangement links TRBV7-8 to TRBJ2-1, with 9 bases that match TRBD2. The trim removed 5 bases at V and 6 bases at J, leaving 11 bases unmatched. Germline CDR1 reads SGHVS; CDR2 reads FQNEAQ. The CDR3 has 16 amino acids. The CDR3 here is CASSPRYSGSFNEQFF. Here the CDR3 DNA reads TGTGCCAGCAGCCCCAGGTATAGCGGGAGTTTCAATGAGCAGTTCTTC.

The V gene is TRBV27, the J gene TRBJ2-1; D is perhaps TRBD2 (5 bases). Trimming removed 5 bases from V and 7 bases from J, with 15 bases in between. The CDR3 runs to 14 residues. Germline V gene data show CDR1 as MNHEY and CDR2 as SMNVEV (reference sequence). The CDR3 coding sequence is TGTGCCAGCAGTCCCCGGGATGCTTGGAATGAGCAGTTCTTC. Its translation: CASSPRDAWNEQFF.